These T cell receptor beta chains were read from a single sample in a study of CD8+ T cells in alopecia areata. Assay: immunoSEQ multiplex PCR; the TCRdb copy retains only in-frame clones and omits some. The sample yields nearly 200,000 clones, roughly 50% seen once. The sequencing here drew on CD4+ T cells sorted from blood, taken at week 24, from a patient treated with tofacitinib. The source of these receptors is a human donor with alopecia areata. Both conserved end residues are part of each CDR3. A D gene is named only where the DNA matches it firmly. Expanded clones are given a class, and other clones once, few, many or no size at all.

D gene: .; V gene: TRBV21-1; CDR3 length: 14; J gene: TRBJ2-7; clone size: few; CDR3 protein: CASSPGVYNYEQYF; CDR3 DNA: TGTGCCAGCAGCCCCGGGGTCTACAACTACGAGCAGTACTTC
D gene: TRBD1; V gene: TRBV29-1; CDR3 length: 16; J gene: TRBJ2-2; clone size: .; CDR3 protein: CSVEDSGQRNTGELFF; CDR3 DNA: TGCAGCGTTGAAGATTCGGGACAGAGGAACACCGGGGAGCTGTTTTTT
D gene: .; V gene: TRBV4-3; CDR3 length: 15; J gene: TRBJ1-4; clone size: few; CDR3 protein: CASSQDHRVIEKLFF; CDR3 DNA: TGCGCCAGCAGCCAAGACCACAGGGTTATTGAAAAACTGTTTTTT
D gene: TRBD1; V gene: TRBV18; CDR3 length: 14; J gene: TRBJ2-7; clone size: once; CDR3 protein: CASSPPGQTYEQYF; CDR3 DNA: TGTGCCAGCTCACCACCGGGACAGACTTACGAGCAGTACTTC
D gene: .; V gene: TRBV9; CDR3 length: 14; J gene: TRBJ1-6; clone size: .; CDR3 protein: CASSVPGNNSPLHF; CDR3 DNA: TGTGCCAGCAGCGTACCAGGGAATAATTCACCCCTCCACTTT
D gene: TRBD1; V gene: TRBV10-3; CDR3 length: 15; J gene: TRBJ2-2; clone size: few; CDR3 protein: CAIRAGQVNTGELFF; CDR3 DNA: TGTGCCATCAGGGCGGGACAGGTGAACACCGGGGAGCTGTTTTTT
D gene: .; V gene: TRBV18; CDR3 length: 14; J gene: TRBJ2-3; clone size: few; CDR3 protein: CASSLDRYTDTQYF; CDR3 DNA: TGTGCCAGCTCCCTTGACAGATACACAGATACGCAGTATTTT
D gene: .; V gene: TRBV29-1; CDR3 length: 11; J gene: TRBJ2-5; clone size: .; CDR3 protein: CSVDQGGTQYF; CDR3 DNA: TGCAGCGTTGACCAGGGGGGGACCCAGTACTTC
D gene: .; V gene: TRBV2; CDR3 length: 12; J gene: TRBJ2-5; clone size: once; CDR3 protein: CASGTEQETQYF; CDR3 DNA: TGTGCCAGCGGGACTGAACAAGAGACCCAGTACTTC
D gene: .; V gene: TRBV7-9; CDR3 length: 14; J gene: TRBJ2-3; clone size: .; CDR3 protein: CASSLTLGTDTQYF; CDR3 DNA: TGTGCCAGCAGCTTGACCCTTGGCACAGATACGCAGTATTTT
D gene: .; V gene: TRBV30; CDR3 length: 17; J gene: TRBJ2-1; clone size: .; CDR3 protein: CAWTQKKRVPRANEQFF; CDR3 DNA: TGTGCCTGGACCCAAAAAAAGCGGGTCCCTAGGGCCAATGAGCAGTTCTTC
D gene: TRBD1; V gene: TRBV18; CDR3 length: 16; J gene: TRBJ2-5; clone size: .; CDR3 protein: CASSPTHGQGRETQYF; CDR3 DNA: TGTGCCAGCTCACCGACTCACGGACAGGGACGAGAGACCCAGTACTTC
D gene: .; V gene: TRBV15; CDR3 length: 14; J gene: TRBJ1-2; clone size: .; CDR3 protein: CATSTSDANYGYTF; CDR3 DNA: TGTGCCACCAGCACCTCGGACGCGAACTATGGCTACACCTTC
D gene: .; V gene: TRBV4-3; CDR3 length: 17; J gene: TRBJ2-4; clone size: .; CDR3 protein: CASSQVFQGGAKNIQYF; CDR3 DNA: TGCGCCAGCAGCCAAGTTTTCCAGGGTGGGGCCAAAAACATTCAGTACTTC
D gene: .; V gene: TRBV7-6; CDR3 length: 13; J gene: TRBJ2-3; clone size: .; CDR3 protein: CASSLRGADTQYF; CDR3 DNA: TGTGCCAGCAGCTTAAGAGGGGCAGATACGCAGTATTTT
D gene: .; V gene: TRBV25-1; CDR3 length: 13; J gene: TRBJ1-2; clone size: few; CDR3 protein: CASSDQGGYGYTF; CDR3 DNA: TGTGCCAGCAGTGATCAGGGAGGCTATGGCTACACCTTC
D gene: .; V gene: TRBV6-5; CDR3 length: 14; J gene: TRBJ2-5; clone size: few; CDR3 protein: CASSYSRASETQYF; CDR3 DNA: TGTGCCAGCAGTTACTCGCGGGCTTCGGAGACCCAGTACTTC
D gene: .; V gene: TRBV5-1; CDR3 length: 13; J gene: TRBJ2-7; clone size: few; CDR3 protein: CASSLSNTYEQYF; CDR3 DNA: TGCGCCAGCAGCTTATCGAATACCTACGAGCAGTACTTC
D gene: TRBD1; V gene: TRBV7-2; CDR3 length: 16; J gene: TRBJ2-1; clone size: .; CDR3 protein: CASSFLTGGRFNEQFF; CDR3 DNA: TGTGCCAGCAGCTTCCTGACAGGGGGAAGGTTTAATGAGCAGTTCTTC
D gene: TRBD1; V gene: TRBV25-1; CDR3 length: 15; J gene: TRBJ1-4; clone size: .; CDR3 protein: CASSEWAGGGEKLFF; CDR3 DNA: TGTGCCAGCAGTGAATGGGCAGGGGGCGGTGAAAAACTGTTTTTT
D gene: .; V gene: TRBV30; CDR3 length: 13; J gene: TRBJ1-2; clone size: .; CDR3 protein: CAWRPTAAYGYTF; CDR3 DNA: TGTGCCTGGAGGCCTACTGCGGCCTATGGCTACACCTTC
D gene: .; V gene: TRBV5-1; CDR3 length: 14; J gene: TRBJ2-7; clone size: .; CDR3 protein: CASSLDRQVYEQYF; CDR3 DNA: TGCGCCAGCAGCTTGGATAGACAGGTCTACGAGCAGTACTTC
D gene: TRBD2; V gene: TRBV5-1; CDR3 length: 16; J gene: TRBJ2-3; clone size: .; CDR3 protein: CASSLALAASTDTQYF; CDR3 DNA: TGCGCCAGCAGCTTGGCACTAGCGGCTAGCACAGATACGCAGTATTTT
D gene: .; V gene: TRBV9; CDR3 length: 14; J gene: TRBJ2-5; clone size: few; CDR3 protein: CASSVYPGEETQYF; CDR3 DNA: TGTGCCAGCAGCGTATATCCAGGGGAAGAGACCCAGTACTTC
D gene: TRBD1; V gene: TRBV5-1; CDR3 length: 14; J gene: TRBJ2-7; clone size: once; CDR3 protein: CASSLGGGTYEQYF; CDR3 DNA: TGCGCCAGCAGCTTGGGAGGGGGCACCTACGAGCAGTACTTC
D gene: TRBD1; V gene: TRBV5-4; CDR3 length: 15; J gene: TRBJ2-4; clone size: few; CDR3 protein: CASSLRGGSVNIQYF; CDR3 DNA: TGTGCCAGCAGCTTGCGAGGGGGCAGCGTGAACATTCAGTACTTC
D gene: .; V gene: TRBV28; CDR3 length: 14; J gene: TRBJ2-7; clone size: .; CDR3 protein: CASRSLGRTTEQYF; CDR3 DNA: TGTGCCAGCAGGTCACTGGGACGCACTACCGAGCAGTACTTC
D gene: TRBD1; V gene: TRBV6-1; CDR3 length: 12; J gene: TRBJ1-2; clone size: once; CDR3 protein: CATRTGDYGYTF; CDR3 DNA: TGTGCCACCAGGACAGGGGACTATGGCTACACCTTC
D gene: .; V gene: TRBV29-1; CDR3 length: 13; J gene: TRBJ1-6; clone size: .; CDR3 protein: CSVEQGRGSPLHF; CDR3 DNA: TGCAGCGTTGAGCAGGGGCGAGGCTCACCCCTCCACTTT
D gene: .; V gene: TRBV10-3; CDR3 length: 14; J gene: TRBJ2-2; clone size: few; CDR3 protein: CAIRQAGQTGELFF; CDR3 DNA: TGTGCCATCCGCCAGGCGGGACAGACCGGGGAGCTGTTTTTT
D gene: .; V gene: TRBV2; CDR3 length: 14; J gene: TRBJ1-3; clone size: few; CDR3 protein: CASSEEGAGNTIYF; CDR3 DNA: TGTGCCAGCAGTGAAGAGGGGGCTGGAAACACCATATATTTT
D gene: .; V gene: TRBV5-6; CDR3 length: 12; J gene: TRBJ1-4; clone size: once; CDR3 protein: CASSWVGEKLFF; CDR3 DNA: TGTGCCAGCAGCTGGGTGGGTGAAAAACTGTTTTTT
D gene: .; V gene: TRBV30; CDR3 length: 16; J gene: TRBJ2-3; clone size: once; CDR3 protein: CAWSTDRGTRTDTQYF; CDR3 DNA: TGTGCCTGGAGTACCGACCGGGGGACCCGCACAGATACGCAGTATTTT
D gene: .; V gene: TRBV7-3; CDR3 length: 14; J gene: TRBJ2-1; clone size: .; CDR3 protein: CASSLTGSYNEQFF; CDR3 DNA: TGTGCCAGCAGCTTGACAGGCTCCTACAATGAGCAGTTCTTC
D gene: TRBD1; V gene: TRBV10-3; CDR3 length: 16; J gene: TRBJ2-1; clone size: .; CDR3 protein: CAIAARQGESYNEQFF; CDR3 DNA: TGTGCCATCGCGGCCCGACAGGGTGAGTCCTACAATGAGCAGTTCTTC
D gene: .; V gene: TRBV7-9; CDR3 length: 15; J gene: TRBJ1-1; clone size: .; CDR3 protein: CASTIPQPLVAEAFF; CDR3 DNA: TGTGCCAGCACCATACCCCAGCCCTTAGTGGCTGAAGCTTTCTTT
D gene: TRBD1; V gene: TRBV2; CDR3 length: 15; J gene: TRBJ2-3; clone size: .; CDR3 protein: CASTGQGAMTDTQYF; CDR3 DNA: TGTGCCAGCACCGGACAGGGGGCAATGACAGATACGCAGTATTTT
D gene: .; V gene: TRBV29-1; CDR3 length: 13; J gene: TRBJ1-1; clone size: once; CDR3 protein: CSVSRAPNTEAFF; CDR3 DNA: TGCAGCGTCAGCAGGGCCCCGAACACTGAAGCTTTCTTT
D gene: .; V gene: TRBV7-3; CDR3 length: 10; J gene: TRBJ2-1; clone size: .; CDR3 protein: CVFGLNEQFF; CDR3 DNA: TGTGTATTTGGGTTGAATGAGCAGTTCTTC
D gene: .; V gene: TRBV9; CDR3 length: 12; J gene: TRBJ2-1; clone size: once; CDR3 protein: CASSVSASEQFF; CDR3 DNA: TGTGCCAGCAGCGTATCGGCAAGTGAGCAGTTCTTC
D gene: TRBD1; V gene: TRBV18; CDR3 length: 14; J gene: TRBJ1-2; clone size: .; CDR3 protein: CASSPGRGPYGYTF; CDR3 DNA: TGTGCCAGCTCACCGGGAAGGGGGCCGTATGGCTACACCTTC
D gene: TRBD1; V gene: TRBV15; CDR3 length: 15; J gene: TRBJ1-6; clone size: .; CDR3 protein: CATSRGDRENSPLHF; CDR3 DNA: TGTGCCACCAGCAGGGGGGACAGGGAGAATTCACCCCTCCACTTT
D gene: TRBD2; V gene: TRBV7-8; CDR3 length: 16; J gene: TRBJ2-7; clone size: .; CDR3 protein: CASTSGGAGTNYEQYF; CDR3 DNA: TGTGCCAGCACCTCGGGGGGAGCGGGGACTAACTACGAGCAGTACTTC
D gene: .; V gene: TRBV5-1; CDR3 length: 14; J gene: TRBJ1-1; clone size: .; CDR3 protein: CASSLFTRNTEAFF; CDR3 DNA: TGCGCCAGCAGCTTGTTTACGCGGAACACTGAAGCTTTCTTT
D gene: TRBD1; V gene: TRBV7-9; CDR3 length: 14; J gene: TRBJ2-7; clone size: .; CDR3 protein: CASSRDSSSYEQYF; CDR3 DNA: TGTGCCAGCAGTCGGGACAGCAGCTCCTACGAGCAGTACTTC
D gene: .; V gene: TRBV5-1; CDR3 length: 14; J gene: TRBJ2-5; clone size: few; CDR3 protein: CASSKLEGAETQYF; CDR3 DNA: TGCGCCAGCAGCAAACTAGAAGGGGCAGAGACCCAGTACTTC
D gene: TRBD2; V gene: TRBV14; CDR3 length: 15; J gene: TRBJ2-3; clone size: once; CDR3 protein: CASSQGLAGADTQYF; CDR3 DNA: TGTGCCAGCAGCCAGGGGCTAGCGGGAGCAGATACGCAGTATTTT
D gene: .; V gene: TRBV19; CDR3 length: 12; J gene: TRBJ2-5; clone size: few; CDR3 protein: CASSMQSETQYF; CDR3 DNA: TGTGCCAGTAGTATGCAGTCAGAGACCCAGTACTTC
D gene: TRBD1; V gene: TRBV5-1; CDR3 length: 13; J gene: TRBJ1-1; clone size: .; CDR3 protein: CASSQGAILEAFF; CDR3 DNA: TGCGCCAGCAGCCAGGGGGCAATTCTTGAAGCTTTCTTT